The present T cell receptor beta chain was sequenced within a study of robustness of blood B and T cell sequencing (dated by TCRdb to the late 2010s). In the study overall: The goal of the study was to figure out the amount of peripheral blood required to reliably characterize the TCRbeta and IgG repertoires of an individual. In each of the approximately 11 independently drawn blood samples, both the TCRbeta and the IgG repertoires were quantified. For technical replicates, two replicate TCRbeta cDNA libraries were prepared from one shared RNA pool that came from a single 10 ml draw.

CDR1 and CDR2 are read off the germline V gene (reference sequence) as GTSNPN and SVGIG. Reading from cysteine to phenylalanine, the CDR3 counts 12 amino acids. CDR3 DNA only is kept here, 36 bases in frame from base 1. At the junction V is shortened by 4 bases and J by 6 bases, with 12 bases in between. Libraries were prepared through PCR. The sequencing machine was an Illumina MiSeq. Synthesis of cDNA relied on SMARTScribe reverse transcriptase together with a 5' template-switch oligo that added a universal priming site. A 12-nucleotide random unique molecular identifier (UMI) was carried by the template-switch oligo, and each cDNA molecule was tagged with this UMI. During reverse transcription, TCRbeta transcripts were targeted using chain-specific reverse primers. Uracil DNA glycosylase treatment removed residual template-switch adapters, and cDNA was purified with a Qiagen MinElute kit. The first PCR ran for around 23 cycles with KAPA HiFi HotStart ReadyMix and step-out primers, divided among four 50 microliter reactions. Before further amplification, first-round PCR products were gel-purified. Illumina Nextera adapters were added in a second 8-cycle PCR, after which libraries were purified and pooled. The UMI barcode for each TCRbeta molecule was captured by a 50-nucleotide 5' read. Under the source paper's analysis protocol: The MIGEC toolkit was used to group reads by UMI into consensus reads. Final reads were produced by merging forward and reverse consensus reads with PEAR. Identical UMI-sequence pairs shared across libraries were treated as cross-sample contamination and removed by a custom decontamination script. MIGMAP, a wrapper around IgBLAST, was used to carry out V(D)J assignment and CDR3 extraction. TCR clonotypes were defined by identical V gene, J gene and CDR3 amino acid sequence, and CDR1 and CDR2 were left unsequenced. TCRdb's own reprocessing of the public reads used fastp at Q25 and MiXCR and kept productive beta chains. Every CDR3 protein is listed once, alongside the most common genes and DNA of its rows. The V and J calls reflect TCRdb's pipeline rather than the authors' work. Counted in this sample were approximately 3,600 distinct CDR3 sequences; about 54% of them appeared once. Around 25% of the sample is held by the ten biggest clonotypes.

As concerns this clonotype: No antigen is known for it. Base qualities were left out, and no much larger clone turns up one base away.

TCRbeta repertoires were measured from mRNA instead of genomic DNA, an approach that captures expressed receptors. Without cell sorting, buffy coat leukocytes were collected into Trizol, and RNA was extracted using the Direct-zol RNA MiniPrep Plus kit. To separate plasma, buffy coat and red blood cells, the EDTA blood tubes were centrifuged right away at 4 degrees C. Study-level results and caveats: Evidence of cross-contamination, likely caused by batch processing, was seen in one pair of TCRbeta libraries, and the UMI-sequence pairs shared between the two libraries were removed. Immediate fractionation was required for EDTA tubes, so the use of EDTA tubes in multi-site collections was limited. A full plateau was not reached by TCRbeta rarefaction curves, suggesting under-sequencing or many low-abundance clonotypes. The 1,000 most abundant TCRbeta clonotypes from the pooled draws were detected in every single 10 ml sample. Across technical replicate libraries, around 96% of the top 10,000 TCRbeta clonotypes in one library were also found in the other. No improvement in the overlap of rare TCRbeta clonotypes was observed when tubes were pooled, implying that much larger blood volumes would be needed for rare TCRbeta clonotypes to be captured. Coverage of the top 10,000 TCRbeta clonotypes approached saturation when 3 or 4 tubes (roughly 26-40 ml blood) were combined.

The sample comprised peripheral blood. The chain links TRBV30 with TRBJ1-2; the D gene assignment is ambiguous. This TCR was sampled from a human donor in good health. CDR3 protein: CAWNNLLDGYTF. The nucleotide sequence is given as TGTGCCTGGAACAACCTCCTAGATGGCTACACCTTC.